Presented here are 9 T cell receptor beta chains from one specimen sequenced in a study of beta chain features in type 1 diabetes. As every portion of the isolated RNA was reverse transcribed, the sequencing read expressed TCRB transcripts. Clones were sequenced by immunoSEQ multiplex PCR, and TCRdb holds only the in-frame ones, with some missing. Of around 340,000 clones listed, roughly 8.8% are singletons. The study, taken as a whole, reports: Among all four CD4+ subsets, Type 1 diabetes patients had TCRB CDR3s that were moderately but significantly shorter.

Their antigens are not known. The specimen sequenced was central memory CD4+ T cells from blood. The origin of the receptors is a man aged 25-45 years with type 1 diabetes.

This chain links TRBV28 with TRBJ1-4; D remains ambiguous. V shed 11 bases and J shed 0 bases, with 13 bases lying between them. Germline values: CDR1 MDHEN, CDR2 SYDVKM. This CDR3 contains 14 residues. The CDR3 is CASRQEATNEKLFF. The CDR3 DNA is TGTGCCTCACGCCAAGAGGCAACTAATGAAAAACTGTTTTTT.

This clone appeared many times. The gene calls are TRBV7-8 and TRBJ1-5; unclear D gene. The germline gives CDR1 SGHVS, CDR2 FQNEAQ. Trimming took off 1 base at V and 5 bases at J, with 9 bases between the two ends. The CDR3 runs to 14 residues. CDR3: CASSLEPGDQPQHF. Written as DNA, the CDR3 is TGTGCCAGCAGCTTAGAGCCTGGGGATCAGCCCCAGCATTTT.

This chain uses TRBV18 with TRBJ2-2; D not resolved. The V gene's germline CDR1 is KGHSH and CDR2 LQKENI. The V end was cut by 3 bases, the J end by 0 bases, with 11 bases between. This CDR3 has 16 amino acids. The CDR3 DNA sequence: TGTGCCAGCTCACCGCTCCAGAACACGAACACCGGGGAGCTGTTTTTT. It is translated as CASSPLQNTNTGELFF.

This chain uses TRBV6-1 with TRBJ2-1; D unclear. This CDR3 region has 14 residues. The V end lost 7 bases, the J end lost 6 bases, and 16 bases lay between the germline ends. Germline V gene sequence: CDR1 MNHNS, CDR2 SASEGT. The CDR3 DNA reads as TGTGCCAGCAAAGGCCGATTGCAGAGCAATGAGCAGTTCTTC. This encodes CASKGRLQSNEQFF.

This clone turned up a few times. The same CDR3 arises from other DNA sequences in this sample as well. The chain uses TRBV30 and TRBJ1-2; 7 nucleotides match TRBD1. V shed 2 bases and J 8 bases; nucleotides not matched to a gene: 2. This CDR3 comprises 11 residues. CDR1 and CDR2 (germline): GTSNPN, SVGIG (reference sequence). CDR3 DNA sequence: TGTGCCTGGAGTACACAGGGGGGCTACACCTTC. Translation: CAWSTQGGYTF.

This clone was observed a few times. V gene TRBV2 combines with J gene TRBJ2-1; D is perhaps TRBD2 (5 bases). Germline CDR1 SNHLY, CDR2 FYNNEI. The V and J ends lost 3 bases and 9 bases respectively, with 12 bases between them. The CDR3 runs to 13 residues. The DNA of the CDR3 is TGTGCCAGCAGTGAGTCGGGGAACGGTGAGCAGTTCTTC. It codes for CASSESGNGEQFF.

The chain employs TRBV7-9 and TRBJ2-5; 10 bases map to TRBD1. Germline assignment: CDR1 SEHNR and CDR2 FQNEAQ (reference sequence). This CDR3 contains 15 residues. Trimming cost V 4 bases and J 4 bases; bases outside gene matches: 6. CDR3 bases: TGTGCCAGCAGCTCCGGACAGGGGGAGAGAGAGACCCAGTACTTC. It specifies CASSSGQGERETQYF.

This clone was seen ten or more times. This rearrangement joins TRBV4-3 to TRBJ2-3; no firm D call. CDR1 LGHNA and CDR2 YSLEER come from the germline V gene. The CDR3 is 14 residues long. Trimming removed 0 bases from V and 2 bases from J, with 6 bases in between. The CDR3 region is CASSQETDTDTQYF. The DNA of the CDR3 is TGCGCCAGCAGCCAAGAAACAGACACAGATACGCAGTATTTT.

This clone was seen a handful of times. V gene TRBV2 combines with J gene TRBJ1-2; D is unresolved. V lost 2 bases, J lost 4 bases, and 5 bases lay in between. The CDR3 is 12 residues long. Germline V CDR1 and CDR2: SNHLY, FYNNEI. The DNA of the CDR3 is TGTGCCAGCAGTGAACAACTCTATGGCTACACCTTC. Its translation is CASSEQLYGYTF.